Following are 21 T cell receptor beta chains from one sample sequenced in a study of CD8 T cells in Susac syndrome. With random hexamers, about 0.45 to 1 ug RNA was reverse transcribed. One entry per CDR3 protein, called by TCRdb with MiXCR from the immunoSEQ multiplex PCR reads. Among about 210,000 distinct CDR3 sequences listed, roughly 96% were seen once. The sample taken for sequencing was CD4+ T cells from PBMCs. The receptors shown here come from a human donor with multiple sclerosis.

The chain links TRBV11-2 to TRBJ2-1; TRBD2 matches 11 bases. Unmatched junction bases numbered 17, after V lost 1 base and J lost 6 bases. Germline V gene lookup returns CDR1 SGHAT and CDR2 FQNNGV. The CDR3 loop spans 20 amino acids. The CDR3 spells CASSLGRRRPSGRHTNEQFF. In nucleotides, the CDR3 is TGTGCCAGCAGCTTAGGACGACGTCGCCCTAGCGGGAGGCACACCAATGAGCAGTTCTTC.

The chain links TRBV12-3 or TRBV12-4 to TRBJ1-4; TRBD1 matches 7 bases. Germline trimming cut 5 bases from V and 6 bases from J; bases unmatched to any gene: 6. This CDR3 has 14 residues. The CDR3, as DNA: TGTGCCAGCAGTCTGGACAGGAGGGATGAAAAACTGTTTTTT. Its protein product is CASSLDRRDEKLFF.

This chain links TRBV29-1 with TRBJ2-3; tentatively, D is TRBD1 (6 bases). This CDR3 spans 14 amino acids. Germline-derived CDR1 and CDR2 are SQVTM and ANQGSEA. Deletions cut 3 bases from V and 3 bases from J, with 13 bases between. The CDR3 is CSVDTGLGTDTQYF. The DNA for the CDR3 is TGCAGCGTTGACACAGGGCTTGGGACAGATACGCAGTATTTT.

This clonotype was detected once. V is TRBV2 and J is TRBJ1-6; 8 bases line up with TRBD1. The germline V gene encodes CDR1 SNHLY and CDR2 FYNNEI. Germline trimming cut 4 bases from V and 7 bases from J; bases unmatched to any gene: 6. The CDR3 extends over 15 amino acids. The CDR3 nucleotides read TGTGCCAGCAGTGGACGACAGGGGAAGAATTCACCCCTCCACTTT. Protein: CASSGRQGKNSPLHF.

The chain's CDR3 is CASSQGGGHSYEQYF. The CDR3 bases are TGTGCCAGCAGCCAAGGGGGGGGACACAGCTACGAGCAGTACTTC. This chain links TRBV3-1 with TRBJ2-7; D possibly corresponds to TRBD2 (7 bases). The CDR3 has 15 amino acids. In germline, CDR1 is LGHDT, CDR2 YNNKEL (reference sequence). Trimming left V 1 base short and J 3 bases short, with 13 bases between.

A word on this clonotype: One junction end does not reproduce the germline sequence, and a read error may be involved. The V call is TRBV29-1, the J call TRBJ2-7, with 8 bases matching TRBD1. The CDR3 is 14 amino acids. Germline V gene lookup returns CDR1 SQVTM and CDR2 ANQGSEA. This chain's CDR3 is CSVARTGSSYKQYF. The CDR3 coding sequence is TGCAGCGTTGCGCGGACAGGGAGCTCCTACAAGCAGTACTTC.

The chain combines TRBV29-1 with TRBJ2-2; the D is unclear. Deletions cut 4 bases from V and 7 bases from J, with 10 bases between. The germline CDR1 and CDR2 sequences are SQVTM and ANQGSEA. The CDR3 has 12 amino acids. The CDR3 here is CSVGRADGELFF. CDR3 coding DNA: TGCAGCGTTGGACGGGCCGACGGGGAGCTGTTTTTT.

This sequence joins TRBV6-1 and TRBJ2-1; 8 nucleotides agree with TRBD2. The CDR3 contains 16 residues. Germline lookup yields CDR1 MNHNS and CDR2 SASEGT. V shed 7 bases, J shed 2 bases, and the junction held 10 bases outside the gene matches. The DNA of the CDR3 is TGTGCCAGCAACGCTGTTGGCGGGAGGCCCTACAATGAGCAGTTCTTC. Translating gives CASNAVGGRPYNEQFF.

This chain uses TRBV27 with TRBJ2-7, with unresolved D. The CDR3 extends over 14 amino acids. V was clipped by 6 bases and J by 2 bases, with 14 bases between them. Germline-derived CDR1 and CDR2 are MNHEY and SMNVEV (reference sequence). CDR3: CASRAVAGTYEQYF. In DNA form, the CDR3 reads TGTGCCAGCAGGGCTGTGGCCGGAACCTACGAGCAGTACTTC.

This clonotype was picked up a small number of times. The V gene is TRBV20-1, the J gene TRBJ2-7; possibly TRBD1 for D (5 bases). V was clipped by 3 bases and J by 3 bases, with 6 bases between them. Germline values: CDR1 DFQATT, CDR2 SNEGSKA (reference sequence). CDR3 length equals 11 residues. The CDR3 bases are TGCAGTGCTAGGCAGGGCTACGAGCAGTACTTC. Its protein product is CSARQGYEQYF.

This clonotype appeared a single time. J is TRBJ1-5 and V is TRBV6-2 or TRBV6-3; D not certain. CDR3 size: 15 residues. V dropped 5 bases and J dropped 5 bases, with 16 bases sitting between them. From germline, CDR1 is MNHEY and CDR2 SVGEGT. The CDR3 DNA sequence: TGTGCCAGCAGTGAGCCTGGACTGTGGGATCAGCCCCAGCATTTT. It codes for CASSEPGLWDQPQHF.

This clonotype was counted a single time. This rearrangement joins TRBV6-1 to TRBJ2-6; D remains ambiguous. Germline loops: CDR1 MNHNS, CDR2 SASEGT. CDR3 length equals 16 residues. The V end lost 5 bases, the J end lost 0 bases, and 11 bases lay between the germline ends. The CDR3 bases are TGTGCCAGCAGTCTTCTTGCTAGCTCTGGGGCCAACGTCCTGACTTTC. It translates to CASSLLASSGANVLTF.

The chain employs TRBV6-1 and TRBJ2-3; the D is unclear. Trimming stripped 4 bases from V and 8 bases from J, with 13 bases between. The CDR3 extends over 13 amino acids. Looked up from germline, CDR1 is MNHNS and CDR2 is SASEGT. CDR3 bases: TGTGCCAGCAGTGCGCGGAGCACCGGTACGCAGTATTTT. Translation: CASSARSTGTQYF.

V is TRBV18 and J is TRBJ2-3, with D unresolved. There are 11 residues in the CDR3. Trimming stripped 8 bases from V and 2 bases from J, with 5 bases between. Germline-derived CDR1 and CDR2 are KGHSH and LQKENI. Here the CDR3 reads CASLLTDTQYF. The CDR3 coding sequence is TGTGCCAGCCTACTCACAGATACGCAGTATTTT.

This chain uses TRBV5-4 with TRBJ2-5; 9 bases are a match to TRBD2. The germline CDR1 and CDR2 sequences are SGHNT and YYREEE (reference sequence). V lost 4 bases to trimming and J lost 4 bases; unmatched junction nucleotides: 5. The length of the CDR3 is 14 residues. The CDR3 region has the DNA TGTGCCAGCAGCCTAGCGGGAAATGGAGAGACCCAGTACTTC. Its protein product is CASSLAGNGETQYF. Full variable domain (missing parts from reference TRBV5-4 and TRBJ2-5): ETGVTQSPTHLIKTRGQQVTLRCSSQSGHNTVSWYQQALGQGPQFIFQYYREEENGRGNFPPRFSGLQFPNYSSELNVNALELDDSALYLCASSLAGNGETQYFGPGTRLLVL.

The rearrangement uses TRBV5-1 and TRBJ1-2, with TRBD1 as a possible D gene (5 bases). Germline V gene data show CDR1 as SGHRS and CDR2 as YFSETQ. Trimming cost V 4 bases and J 8 bases, with 15 bases left between them. The CDR3 covers 13 residues. The CDR3 DNA reads TGCGCCAGCAGCACTGGGGCAAGTTGGGGCTACACCTTC. Translation gives CASSTGASWGYTF.

This chain uses TRBV5-1 with TRBJ1-5, with TRBD1 identical over 7 bases. J gave up 1 base and V 3 bases, and 4 bases lay outside the gene matches. The germline V gene has CDR1 SGHRS and CDR2 YFSETQ. CDR3 length: 15 amino acids. CDR3 loop: CASSSGTDSNQPQHF. For the CDR3, the DNA is TGCGCCAGCAGCTCTGGGACAGACAGCAATCAGCCCCAGCATTTT. The full variable domain, with the rest looked up from reference TRBV5-1 and TRBJ1-5, is KAGVTQTPRYLIKTRGQQVTLSCSPISGHRSVSWYQQTPGQGLQFLFEYFSETQRNKGNFPGRFSGRQFSNSRSEMNVSTLELGDSALYLCASSSGTDSNQPQHFGDGTRLSIL.

The J gene is TRBJ1-1, the V gene TRBV25-1; weak D call: TRBD1 (5 bases). The V and J ends lost 6 bases and 2 bases respectively, with 10 bases between them. The CDR3 is 13 residues long. Germline V lookup: CDR1 MGHDK, CDR2 SYGVNS. CDR3 DNA: TGTGCCAGCAGATTGACAGATAACACTGAAGCTTTCTTT. Translating it yields CASRLTDNTEAFF.

The chain recombines TRBV5-4 with TRBJ1-2, with D uncertain. The CDR3 extends over 13 amino acids. V gave up 5 bases and J gave up 4 bases, with 12 bases separating them. Germline V CDR1 and CDR2: SGHNT, YYREEE (reference sequence). The CDR3 bases are TGTGCCAGCAGGTCCGGGAAGTCCTATGGCTACACCTTC. Amino acids: CASRSGKSYGYTF.

CDR3 coding DNA: TGTGCCAGCAGTTACACAGGGGGCAGAATGAACTATGGCTACACCTTC. Amino acid sequence: CASSYTGGRMNYGYTF. V and J are TRBV28 and TRBJ1-2; 9 nucleotides align to TRBD1. Germline V gives CDR1 MDHEN, CDR2 SYDVKM. The CDR3 contains 16 residues. Unmatched junction bases numbered 8, after V lost 4 bases and J lost 2 bases.

This chain links TRBV9 with TRBJ1-1; tentatively, D is TRBD1 (5 bases). Per the germline V gene, CDR1 is SGDLS and CDR2 is YYNGEE. This CDR3 has 15 amino acids. The germline V and J ends were trimmed by 0 bases and 3 bases, with 12 bases remaining between them. The CDR3 DNA reads as TGTGCCAGCAGCGTAGCTCCCGTGGGGGACACTGAAGCTTTCTTT. Protein sequence: CASSVAPVGDTEAFF.